This TCR beta chain appears in the sequencing data of a study of T cell repertoires in cytomegalovirus infection. Trimming removed 1 base from V and 1 base from J, with 7 bases in between. The CDR3 spans 14 residues. CDR1 is LGHNT, CDR2 FRNRAP, per germline. At least ten counts were recorded for this clonotype. Its specificity is unknown. TCRdb redid the calling of the reads with MiXCR, one entry per CDR3 protein. There are about 270,000 distinct CDR3 sequences in the sample; under 25% occur only once, and roughly 19% lies in the top ten. This TCR came from a human donor in good health (CMV status not recorded). Some clones in this sample may be carry-over from other donors' samples. Specimen: cultured PBMCs, collected from culture after CMV antigen stimulation. The chain employs TRBV12-5 and TRBJ1-1; D is uncertain. The CDR3 protein is CASGLGNGNTEAFF. In nucleotides, the CDR3 is TGTGCTAGTGGTTTGGGTAATGGGAACACTGAAGCTTTCTTT.